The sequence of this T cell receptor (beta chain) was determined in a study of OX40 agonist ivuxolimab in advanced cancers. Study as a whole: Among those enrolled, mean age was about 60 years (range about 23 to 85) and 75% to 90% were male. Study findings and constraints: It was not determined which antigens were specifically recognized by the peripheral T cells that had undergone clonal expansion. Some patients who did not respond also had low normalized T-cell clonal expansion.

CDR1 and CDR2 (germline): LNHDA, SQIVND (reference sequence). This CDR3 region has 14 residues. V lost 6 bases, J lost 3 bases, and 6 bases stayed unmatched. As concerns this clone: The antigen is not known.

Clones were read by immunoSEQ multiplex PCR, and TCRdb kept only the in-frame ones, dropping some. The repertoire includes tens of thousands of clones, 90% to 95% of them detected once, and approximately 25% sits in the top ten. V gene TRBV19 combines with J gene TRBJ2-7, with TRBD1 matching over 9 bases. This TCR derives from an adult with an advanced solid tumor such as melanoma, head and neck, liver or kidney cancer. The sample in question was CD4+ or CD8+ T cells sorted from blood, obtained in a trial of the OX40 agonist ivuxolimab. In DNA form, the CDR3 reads TGTGCCAGTAGATCCGGGACAGGGTACTACGAGCAGTACTTC. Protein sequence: CASRSGTGYYEQYF. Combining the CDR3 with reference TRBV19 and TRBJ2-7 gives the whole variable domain DGGITQSPKYLFRKEGQNVTLSCEQNLNHDAMYWYRQDPGQGLRLIYYSQIVNDFQKGDIAEGYSVSREKKESFPLTVTSAQKNPTAFYLCASRSGTGYYEQYFGPGTRLTVT.